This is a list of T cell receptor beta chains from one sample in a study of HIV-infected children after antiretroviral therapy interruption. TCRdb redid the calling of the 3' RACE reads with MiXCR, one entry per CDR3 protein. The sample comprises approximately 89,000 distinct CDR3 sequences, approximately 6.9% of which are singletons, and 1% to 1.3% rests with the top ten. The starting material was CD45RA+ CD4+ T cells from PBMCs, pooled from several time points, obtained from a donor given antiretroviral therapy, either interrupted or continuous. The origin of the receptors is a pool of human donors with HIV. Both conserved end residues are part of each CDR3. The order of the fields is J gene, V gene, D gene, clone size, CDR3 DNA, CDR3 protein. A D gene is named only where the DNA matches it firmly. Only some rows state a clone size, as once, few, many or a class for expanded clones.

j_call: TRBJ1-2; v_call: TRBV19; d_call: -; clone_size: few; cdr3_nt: TGTGCCAGTAGTATTGGACGCAGCTATGGCTACACCTTC; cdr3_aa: CASSIGRSYGYTF
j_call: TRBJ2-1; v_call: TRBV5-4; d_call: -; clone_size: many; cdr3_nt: TGTGCCAGCAGCTTGGTAGGGCCTACCAATGAGCAGTTCTTC; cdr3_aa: CASSLVGPTNEQFF
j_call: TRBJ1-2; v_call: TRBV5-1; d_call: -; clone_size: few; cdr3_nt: TGCGCCAGCAGCGATTTACAGGGTTTTAATGGCTACACCTTC; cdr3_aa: CASSDLQGFNGYTF
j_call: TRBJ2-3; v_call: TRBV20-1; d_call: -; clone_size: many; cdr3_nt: TGCAGTGCTAGAGATCACGGGACACCCACAGATACGCAGTATTTT; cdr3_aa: CSARDHGTPTDTQYF
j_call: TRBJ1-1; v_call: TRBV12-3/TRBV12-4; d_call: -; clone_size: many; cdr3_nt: TGTGCCAGCAGTCAGGGGCGAGACACTGAAGCTTTCTTT; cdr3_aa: CASSQGRDTEAFF
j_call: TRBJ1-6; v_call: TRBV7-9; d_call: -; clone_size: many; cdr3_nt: TGTGCCAGCAGCTTAGTTAATTCACCCCTCCACTTT; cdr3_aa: CASSLVNSPLHF
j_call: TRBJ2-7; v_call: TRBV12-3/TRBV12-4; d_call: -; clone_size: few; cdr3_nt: TGTGCCAGCACCCTTCAGGGGACACTTACCTACGAGCAGTACTTC; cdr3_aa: CASTLQGTLTYEQYF
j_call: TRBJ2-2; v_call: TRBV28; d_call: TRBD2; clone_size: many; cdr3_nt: TGTGCCAGCAGTTTAGGGAGCGGGGGCACCGGGGAGCTGTTTTTT; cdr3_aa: CASSLGSGGTGELFF
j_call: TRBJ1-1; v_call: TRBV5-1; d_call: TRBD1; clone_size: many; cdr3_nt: TGCGCCAGCAAGGGCAGGGGGACTTTCTTT; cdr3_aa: CASKGRGTFF
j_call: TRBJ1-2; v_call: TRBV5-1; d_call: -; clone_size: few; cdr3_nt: TGCGCCAGCAGCTTGGCACAGGCCTATGGCTACACCTTC; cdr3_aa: CASSLAQAYGYTF
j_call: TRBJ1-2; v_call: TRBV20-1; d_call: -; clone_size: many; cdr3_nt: TGCAGTGCTAGAGATCGCGGGGCCCCTCAACGACGAGGCTACACCTTC; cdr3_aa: CSARDRGAPQRRGYTF
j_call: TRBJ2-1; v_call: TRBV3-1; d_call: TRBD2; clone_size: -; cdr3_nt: TGTGCCAGCAGCCAACTAGCGGGGGGGGCCTACAATGAGCAGTTCTTC; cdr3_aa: CASSQLAGGAYNEQFF
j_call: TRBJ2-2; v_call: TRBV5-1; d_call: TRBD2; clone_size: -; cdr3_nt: TGCGCCAGCAGCTGGGGACTAGCGGTGGCCGGGGAGCTGTTTTTT; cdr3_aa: CASSWGLAVAGELFF
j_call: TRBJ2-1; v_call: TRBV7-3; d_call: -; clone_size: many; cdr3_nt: TGTGCCAGCAGCCCCCTTCCGGAGCTAAACAATGAGCAGTTCTTC; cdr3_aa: CASSPLPELNNEQFF
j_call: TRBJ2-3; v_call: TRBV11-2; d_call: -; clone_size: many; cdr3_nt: TGTGCCAGCAGGGCGGCCCAGCCAGATACGCAGTATTTT; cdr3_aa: CASRAAQPDTQYF
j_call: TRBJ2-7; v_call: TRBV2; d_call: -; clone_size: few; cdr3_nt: TGTGCCAGCAGGAAAGGAGCGGGTCTCTCCTACGAGCAGTACTTC; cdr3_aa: CASRKGAGLSYEQYF
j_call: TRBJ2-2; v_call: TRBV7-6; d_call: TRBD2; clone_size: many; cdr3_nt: TGTGCCAGCACTAGCGGCAGCACGAACACCGGGGAGCTGTTTTTT; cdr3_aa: CASTSGSTNTGELFF
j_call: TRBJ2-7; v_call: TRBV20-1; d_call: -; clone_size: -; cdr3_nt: TGCAGTGCTAGAGATCCAGGAAAATCCTACGAGCAGTACTTC; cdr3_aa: CSARDPGKSYEQYF
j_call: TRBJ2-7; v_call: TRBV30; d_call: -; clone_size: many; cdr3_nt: TGTGCCTGGAGGGACAGTGGCTACGAGCAGTACTTC; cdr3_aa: CAWRDSGYEQYF
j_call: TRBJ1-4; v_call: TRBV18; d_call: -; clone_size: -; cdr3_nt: TGTGCCAGCTCAGCAGGGGTGGAGGAAAAACTGTTTTTT; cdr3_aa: CASSAGVEEKLFF
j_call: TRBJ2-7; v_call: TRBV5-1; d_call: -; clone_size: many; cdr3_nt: TGCGCCAGCACCAGTAGAGATGGAGTCTACGAGCAGTACTTC; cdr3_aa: CASTSRDGVYEQYF
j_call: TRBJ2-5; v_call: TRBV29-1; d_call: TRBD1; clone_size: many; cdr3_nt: TGCAGCGTCGGGGACAGGGGGGAGACCCAGTACTTC; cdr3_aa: CSVGDRGETQYF
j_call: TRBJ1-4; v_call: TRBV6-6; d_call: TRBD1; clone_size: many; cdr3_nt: TGTGCCAGCAGTTACTCGGACAGGGGAGAAGGAAAACTGTTTTTT; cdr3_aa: CASSYSDRGEGKLFF
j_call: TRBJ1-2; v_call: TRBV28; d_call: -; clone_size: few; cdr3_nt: TGTGCCAGCAGAGCAGCGAATACTCCCTATGGCTACACCTTC; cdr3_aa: CASRAANTPYGYTF
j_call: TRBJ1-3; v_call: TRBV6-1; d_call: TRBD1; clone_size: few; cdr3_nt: TGTGCCAGCAGTCCCGGGACAGGGTTTGGAAACACCATATATTTT; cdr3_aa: CASSPGTGFGNTIYF
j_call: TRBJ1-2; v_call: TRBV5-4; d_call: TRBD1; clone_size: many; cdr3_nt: TGTGCCAGCAGCTTGGAACAGGGGGGTTCGGGCTACACCTTC; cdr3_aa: CASSLEQGGSGYTF
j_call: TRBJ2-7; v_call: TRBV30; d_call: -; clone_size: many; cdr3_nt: TGTGCCTGGAGTCTACGGGGGGCGTCCTATGAACAGTACTTC; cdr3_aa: CAWSLRGASYEQYF
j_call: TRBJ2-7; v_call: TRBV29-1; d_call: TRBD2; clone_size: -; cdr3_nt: TGCAGCGTTGGTTATGCGGGGGGCTCCTACGAGCAGTACTTC; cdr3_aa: CSVGYAGGSYEQYF
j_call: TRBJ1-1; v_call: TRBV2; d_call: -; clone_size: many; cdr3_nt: TGTGCCAGCAGTGAATCCAGGACCAAGAACACTGAAGCTTTCTTT; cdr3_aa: CASSESRTKNTEAFF
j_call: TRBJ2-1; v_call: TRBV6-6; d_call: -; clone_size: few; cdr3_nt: TGTGCCAGCAGGGCCTTAAGGACAGCGATCTCCTACAATGAGCAGTTCTTC; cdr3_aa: CASRALRTAISYNEQFF
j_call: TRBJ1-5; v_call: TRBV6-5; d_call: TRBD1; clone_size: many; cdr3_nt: TGTGCCAGCAGTCGGGACAGGGGAGGCAATCAGCCCCAGCATTTT; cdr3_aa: CASSRDRGGNQPQHF
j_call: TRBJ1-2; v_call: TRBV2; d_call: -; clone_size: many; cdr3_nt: TGTGCCACCGGGACCTATTTTAACTATGGCTACACCTTC; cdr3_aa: CATGTYFNYGYTF
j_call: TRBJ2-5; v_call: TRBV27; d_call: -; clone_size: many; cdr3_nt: TGTGCCAGCAGTTGGGGAGTGACCCAGTACTTC; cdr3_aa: CASSWGVTQYF
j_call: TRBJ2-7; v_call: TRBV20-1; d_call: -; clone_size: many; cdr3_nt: TGCAGTGCTAGGGACGGGAATACTGGTTACTTC; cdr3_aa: CSARDGNTGYF
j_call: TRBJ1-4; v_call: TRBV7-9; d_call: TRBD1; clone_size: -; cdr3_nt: TGTGCCAGCAGCTCAGATATTACGACAGGGTGGGGTGAAAAACTGTTTTTT; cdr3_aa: CASSSDITTGWGEKLFF
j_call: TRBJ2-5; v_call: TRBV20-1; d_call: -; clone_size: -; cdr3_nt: TGCAGTGCTAGAGTGGAGACCCAGTACTTC; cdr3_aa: CSARVETQYF
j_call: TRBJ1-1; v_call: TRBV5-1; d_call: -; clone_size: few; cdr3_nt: TGCGCCAGCAGCTTGACAGGGTCCACTGAAGCTTTCTTT; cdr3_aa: CASSLTGSTEAFF
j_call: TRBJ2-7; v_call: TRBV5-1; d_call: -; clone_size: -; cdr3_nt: TGCGCCAGCAGCCGAACGGACAGTTCCTACGAGCAGTACTTC; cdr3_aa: CASSRTDSSYEQYF
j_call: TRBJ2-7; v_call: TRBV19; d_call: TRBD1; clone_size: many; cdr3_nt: TGTGCCAGCGGAGACAGGGACTACGAGCAGTACTTC; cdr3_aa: CASGDRDYEQYF